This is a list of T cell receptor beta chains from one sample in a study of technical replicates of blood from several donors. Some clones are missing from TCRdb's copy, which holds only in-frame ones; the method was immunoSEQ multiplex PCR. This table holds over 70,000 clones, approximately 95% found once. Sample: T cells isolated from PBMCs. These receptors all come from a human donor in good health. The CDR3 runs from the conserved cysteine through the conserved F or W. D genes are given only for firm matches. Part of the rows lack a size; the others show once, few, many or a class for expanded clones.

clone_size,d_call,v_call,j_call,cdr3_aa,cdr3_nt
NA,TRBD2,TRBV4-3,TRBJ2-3,CASSQRSLAGVDTQYF,TGCGCCAGCAGCCAAAGGTCACTAGCGGGAGTAGATACGCAGTATTTT
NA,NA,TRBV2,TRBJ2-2,CASRGDSHSGELFF,TGTGCCAGCAGAGGAGACAGTCACTCCGGGGAGCTGTTTTTT
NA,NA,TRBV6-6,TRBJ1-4,CASSYSSEKLFF,TGTGCCAGCAGTTATAGTTCCGAAAAACTGTTTTTT
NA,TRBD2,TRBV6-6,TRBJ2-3,CASSYIAGADTQYF,TGTGCCAGCAGTTACATTGCGGGAGCCGATACGCAGTATTTT
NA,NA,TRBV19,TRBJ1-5,CASSIFQSGDNQPQHF,TGTGCCAGTAGTATTTTTCAGTCAGGGGACAATCAGCCCCAGCATTTT
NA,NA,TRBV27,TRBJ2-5,CASSLSGETQYF,TGTGCCAGCAGTTTATCCGGGGAGACCCAGTACTTC
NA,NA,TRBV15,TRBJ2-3,CATSRDLRTATWGDTQYF,TGTGCCACCAGCAGAGATCTTAGGACAGCTACTTGGGGGGATACGCAGTATTTT
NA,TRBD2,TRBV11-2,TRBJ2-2,CASSFQRDAGELFF,TGTGCCAGCAGCTTCCAGCGGGATGCCGGGGAGCTGTTTTTT
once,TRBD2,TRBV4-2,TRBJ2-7,CASRQASGRYEQYF,TGTGCCAGCAGACAAGCTAGCGGGAGGTACGAGCAGTACTTC
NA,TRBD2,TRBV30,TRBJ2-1,CAWDGLAGVVEQFF,TGTGCCTGGGATGGACTAGCGGGAGTTGTTGAGCAGTTCTTC
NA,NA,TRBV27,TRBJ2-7,CATQQGGDTSF,TGTGCCACCCAGCAAGGTGGGGACACATCCTTC
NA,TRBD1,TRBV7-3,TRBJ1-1,CASSLRGRDRGPNTEAFF,TGTGCCAGCAGCTTAAGGGGTAGGGACAGGGGGCCGAACACTGAAGCTTTCTTT
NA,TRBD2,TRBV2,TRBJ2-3,CASKRTSGSTDTQYF,TGTGCCAGCAAACGGACTAGCGGTAGCACAGATACGCAGTATTTT
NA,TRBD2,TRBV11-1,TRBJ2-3,CASSTSDPLYTTGTQYF,TGTGCCAGCAGCACTAGCGACCCCCTGTACACGACGGGTACGCAGTATTTT
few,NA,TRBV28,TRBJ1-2,CACQTHYGYTF,TGTGCCTGTCAGACTCACTATGGCTACACCTTC
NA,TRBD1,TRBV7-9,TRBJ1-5,CASSWDRVFGQPQHF,TGTGCCAGCAGCTGGGACAGGGTCTTTGGACAGCCCCAGCATTTT
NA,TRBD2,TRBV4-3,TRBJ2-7,CASSQASGGNYEQYF,TGCGCCAGCAGCCAAGCAAGCGGGGGAAACTACGAGCAGTACTTC
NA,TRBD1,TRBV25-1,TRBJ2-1,CASSERRTGVHNEQFF,TGTGCCAGCAGTGAACGTAGGACAGGGGTCCACAATGAGCAGTTCTTC
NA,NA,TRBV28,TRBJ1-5,CASSKTVNQPQHF,TGTGCCAGCAGTAAGACAGTCAATCAGCCCCAGCATTTT
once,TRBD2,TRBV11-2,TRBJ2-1,CASSYAAGGEQFF,TGTGCCAGCAGCTACGCGGCGGGAGGTGAGCAGTTCTTC
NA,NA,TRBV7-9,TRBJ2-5,CASSLDNQETQYF,TGTGCCAGCAGCTTGGACAACCAAGAGACCCAGTACTTC
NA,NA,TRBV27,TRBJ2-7,CASSLSPTSYEQYF,TGTGCCAGCAGTTTATCTCCTACGTCCTACGAGCAGTACTTC
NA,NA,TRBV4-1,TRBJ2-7,CASSLDSLGDSEQYF,TGCGCCAGCAGCCTGGACTCCCTAGGTGATTCCGAGCAGTACTTC
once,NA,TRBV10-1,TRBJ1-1,CASSESGGKAEAFF,TGCGCCAGCAGTGAGTCGGGGGGAAAGGCTGAAGCTTTCTTT